The rows below give T cell receptor beta chains drawn from one sample of a study of human T cells and chemical hapten exposure. Using its own MiXCR run on the RACE reads, TCRdb lists one record per CDR3 protein. The table records around 300,000 distinct CDR3 sequences, 5.5% of them present only once. The sequencing here drew on whole blood, taken in connection with sensitization to the hapten diphenylcyclopropenone (DPC). These receptors all come from a woman younger than 30 with alopecia areata. Some clones in this sample may be carry-over from other donors' samples. The CDR3 runs from the conserved cysteine through the conserved F or W. Each record gives: J gene, D gene, clone size, V gene, CDR3 DNA, CDR3 protein. D genes are given only for firm matches. Some rows have no size entry. The others give once, few or many, or a class for an expanded clone.

J gene: TRBJ2-5; D gene: .; clone size: .; V gene: TRBV28; CDR3 DNA: TGTGCCAGCACCCCAATTGGCAAGTACGGCGAGACCCAGTACTTC; CDR3 protein: CASTPIGKYGETQYF
J gene: TRBJ1-3; D gene: .; clone size: few; V gene: TRBV14; CDR3 DNA: TGTGCCAGCAGCCAACTGACAGCCTCTGGAAACACCATATATTTT; CDR3 protein: CASSQLTASGNTIYF
J gene: TRBJ1-2; D gene: TRBD1; clone size: many; V gene: TRBV12-3/TRBV12-4; CDR3 DNA: TGTGCCAGCAGTCACCGGACAGGGGGCGACTATGGCTACACCTTC; CDR3 protein: CASSHRTGGDYGYTF
J gene: TRBJ1-4; D gene: .; clone size: .; V gene: TRBV4-2; CDR3 DNA: TGTGCCAGCAGCCCGACCGGGACCTATGAAAAACTGTTTTTT; CDR3 protein: CASSPTGTYEKLFF
J gene: TRBJ1-4; D gene: TRBD1; clone size: many; V gene: TRBV7-9; CDR3 DNA: TGTGCCAGCAGCTTACGGACAGGAGCTAATGAAAAACTGTTTTTT; CDR3 protein: CASSLRTGANEKLFF
J gene: TRBJ2-7; D gene: TRBD1; clone size: many; V gene: TRBV20-1; CDR3 DNA: TGCAGTGCTAGAGATAGCCGGACAGGGGGTAGCGAGCAGTACTTC; CDR3 protein: CSARDSRTGGSEQYF
J gene: TRBJ1-1; D gene: TRBD1; clone size: .; V gene: TRBV27; CDR3 DNA: TGTGCCAGCAGTCCCTACAGGGGAGAGGGTACTGAAGCTTTCTTT; CDR3 protein: CASSPYRGEGTEAFF
J gene: TRBJ2-3; D gene: TRBD1; clone size: many; V gene: TRBV12-5; CDR3 DNA: TGTGCTAGTGGTCGGGGGACAGGGGGAAGCACAGATACGCAGTATTTT; CDR3 protein: CASGRGTGGSTDTQYF
J gene: TRBJ1-5; D gene: .; clone size: many; V gene: TRBV6-1; CDR3 DNA: TGTGCCAGCAACCAGGTTATGGGTGGCAATCAGCCCCAGCATTTT; CDR3 protein: CASNQVMGGNQPQHF
J gene: TRBJ2-4; D gene: .; clone size: few; V gene: TRBV7-9; CDR3 DNA: TGTGCCAGCACCCAGGGGTCAAAAAACATTCAGTACTTC; CDR3 protein: CASTQGSKNIQYF
J gene: TRBJ1-1; D gene: .; clone size: many; V gene: TRBV6-2/TRBV6-3; CDR3 DNA: TGTGCCAGCAGTTTGCCGGGACGGACATACACTGAAGCTTTCTTT; CDR3 protein: CASSLPGRTYTEAFF
J gene: TRBJ2-5; D gene: TRBD2; clone size: many; V gene: TRBV28; CDR3 DNA: TGTGCCAGCAGTTCTCATTCCGGCGGGGGTCAAGAGACCCAGTACTTC; CDR3 protein: CASSSHSGGGQETQYF
J gene: TRBJ1-6; D gene: .; clone size: .; V gene: TRBV7-9; CDR3 DNA: TGTGCCAGCAGTTTAACAGATATTAATTCACCCCTCCACTTT; CDR3 protein: CASSLTDINSPLHF
J gene: TRBJ1-3; D gene: .; clone size: few; V gene: TRBV28; CDR3 DNA: TGTGCCAGCGCCCTCCCGCCGGGGGCCTCTGGAAACACCATATATTTT; CDR3 protein: CASALPPGASGNTIYF
J gene: TRBJ1-2; D gene: .; clone size: .; V gene: TRBV7-8; CDR3 DNA: TGTGCCAGCAGCCCTCCTTTACGGCATGGACCCTATGGCTACACCTTC; CDR3 protein: CASSPPLRHGPYGYTF
J gene: TRBJ2-2; D gene: .; clone size: many; V gene: TRBV29-1; CDR3 DNA: TGCAGCGTTGAAGATCGCGGGGCCGGCACCGGGGAGCTGTTTTTT; CDR3 protein: CSVEDRGAGTGELFF
J gene: TRBJ1-2; D gene: .; clone size: few; V gene: TRBV7-2; CDR3 DNA: TGTGCCAGCAGCCTAGCTCAGGGTAGTCCCTATGGCTACACCTTC; CDR3 protein: CASSLAQGSPYGYTF
J gene: TRBJ2-5; D gene: TRBD2; clone size: .; V gene: TRBV6-4; CDR3 DNA: TGTGCCAGCAGTGAAGCAGCGGGGGACGTCGAGACCCAGTACTTC; CDR3 protein: CASSEAAGDVETQYF
J gene: TRBJ2-4; D gene: TRBD2; clone size: many; V gene: TRBV7-2; CDR3 DNA: TGTGCCAGCAGTCCTCCTACTAGCGGGGGGCTTCTAGCCAAAAACATTCAGTACTTC; CDR3 protein: CASSPPTSGGLLAKNIQYF
J gene: TRBJ2-4; D gene: .; clone size: few; V gene: TRBV5-1; CDR3 DNA: TGCGCCAGCCCGCCAGGGAGCGCCAAAAACATTCAGTACTTC; CDR3 protein: CASPPGSAKNIQYF
J gene: TRBJ2-3; D gene: .; clone size: .; V gene: TRBV11-2; CDR3 DNA: TGTGCCAGCAGCTTAGCATCGGGGTTCACAGATACGCAGTATTTT; CDR3 protein: CASSLASGFTDTQYF
J gene: TRBJ2-1; D gene: TRBD2; clone size: .; V gene: TRBV20-1; CDR3 DNA: TGCAGTGCACCGGAGGCGGGGGTCCACTACAATGAGCAGTTCTTC; CDR3 protein: CSAPEAGVHYNEQFF
J gene: TRBJ1-1; D gene: .; clone size: many; V gene: TRBV10-3; CDR3 DNA: TGTGCCATCAGTGAATGGGGACCTCCGAACACTGAAGCTTTCTTT; CDR3 protein: CAISEWGPPNTEAFF
J gene: TRBJ2-1; D gene: TRBD2; clone size: .; V gene: TRBV27; CDR3 DNA: TGTGCCAGCAGTTTAGGGACTAGCGGGGGTCGTGAGCAGTTCTTC; CDR3 protein: CASSLGTSGGREQFF
J gene: TRBJ2-5; D gene: .; clone size: .; V gene: TRBV23-1; CDR3 DNA: TGCGCCAGCAGTCGCCCGGGACGGGCCGAAGGGACCCAGTACTTC; CDR3 protein: CASSRPGRAEGTQYF
J gene: TRBJ1-1; D gene: .; clone size: .; V gene: TRBV28; CDR3 DNA: TGTGCCAGCACCCGGGGGTCTCTGAACACTGAAGCTTTCTTT; CDR3 protein: CASTRGSLNTEAFF
J gene: TRBJ1-2; D gene: .; clone size: few; V gene: TRBV6-2/TRBV6-3; CDR3 DNA: TGTGCCAGCACCTTGCCAGGGGCTCGTAGCTACACCTTC; CDR3 protein: CASTLPGARSYTF
J gene: TRBJ2-7; D gene: .; clone size: .; V gene: TRBV12-3/TRBV12-4; CDR3 DNA: TGTGCCAGCACCCTTTGGCGGGGAGCCTCCTACGAGCAGTACTTC; CDR3 protein: CASTLWRGASYEQYF
J gene: TRBJ2-3; D gene: TRBD2; clone size: .; V gene: TRBV10-2; CDR3 DNA: TGCGCCACCTCTGGGCGGACTAGCGGGAGAGATACGCAGTATTTT; CDR3 protein: CATSGRTSGRDTQYF
J gene: TRBJ1-2; D gene: .; clone size: .; V gene: TRBV4-3; CDR3 DNA: TGCGCCAGCAGCCAAGGCCGCCAGTCACTATTCTATGGCTACACCTTC; CDR3 protein: CASSQGRQSLFYGYTF
J gene: TRBJ2-7; D gene: .; clone size: many; V gene: TRBV9; CDR3 DNA: TGTGCCAGCAGCGGGGGTAGGGCCGCCTACGAGCAGTACTTC; CDR3 protein: CASSGGRAAYEQYF
J gene: TRBJ1-1; D gene: TRBD1; clone size: .; V gene: TRBV13; CDR3 DNA: TGTGCCAGCAGCTTCCAGGACAGGGATTTGAACACTGAAGCTTTCTTT; CDR3 protein: CASSFQDRDLNTEAFF
J gene: TRBJ1-1; D gene: TRBD1; clone size: many; V gene: TRBV7-2; CDR3 DNA: TGTGCCAGCAGCTTAGAGGCAGGGGGGTTTAACACTGAAGCTTTCTTT; CDR3 protein: CASSLEAGGFNTEAFF
J gene: TRBJ1-1; D gene: TRBD1; clone size: many; V gene: TRBV4-1; CDR3 DNA: TGCGCCAGCAGCCAGGCAGGGGGTGAGGACACTGAAGCTTTCTTT; CDR3 protein: CASSQAGGEDTEAFF
J gene: TRBJ1-2; D gene: .; clone size: .; V gene: TRBV12-3/TRBV12-4; CDR3 DNA: TGTGCCAGCAGTTTAGGGAGGATGGTATATGGTTATGGCTACACCTTC; CDR3 protein: CASSLGRMVYGYGYTF
J gene: TRBJ2-1; D gene: TRBD2; clone size: few; V gene: TRBV7-6; CDR3 DNA: TGTGCCAGCAGCTTAGGATGGTTAGCGGGTGAGCAGTTCTTC; CDR3 protein: CASSLGWLAGEQFF
J gene: TRBJ1-3; D gene: .; clone size: .; V gene: TRBV3-1; CDR3 DNA: TGTGCCAGCAGCCAAGATTTCGGAACGGTAAACACCATATATTTT; CDR3 protein: CASSQDFGTVNTIYF
J gene: TRBJ2-7; D gene: TRBD1; clone size: .; V gene: TRBV6-1; CDR3 DNA: TGTGCCAGCAGTGAACACGGACAGGGGGCAAGGGAGCAGTACTTC; CDR3 protein: CASSEHGQGAREQYF
J gene: TRBJ2-3; D gene: .; clone size: few; V gene: TRBV28; CDR3 DNA: TGTGCCAGCAGTTTCGGAGCGAGCACAGATACGCAGTATTTT; CDR3 protein: CASSFGASTDTQYF
J gene: TRBJ1-6; D gene: TRBD1; clone size: few; V gene: TRBV20-1; CDR3 DNA: TGCAGTGCGACGGACAGGGGATCCTATAATTCACCCCTCCACTTT; CDR3 protein: CSATDRGSYNSPLHF
J gene: TRBJ1-2; D gene: .; clone size: few; V gene: TRBV12-3/TRBV12-4; CDR3 DNA: TGTGCCAGCAGTTTTGAAGGCTACACCTTC; CDR3 protein: CASSFEGYTF
J gene: TRBJ2-6; D gene: TRBD1; clone size: .; V gene: TRBV7-9; CDR3 DNA: TGTGCCAGCAGCTTACCCCGGACAGGCGCCGACTCTGGGGCCAACGTCCTGACTTTC; CDR3 protein: CASSLPRTGADSGANVLTF
J gene: TRBJ1-6; D gene: .; clone size: few; V gene: TRBV7-2; CDR3 DNA: TGTGCCAGCAGCTTACGGGCGGGTTCCTATAATTCACCCCTCCACTTT; CDR3 protein: CASSLRAGSYNSPLHF
J gene: TRBJ2-7; D gene: .; clone size: few; V gene: TRBV14; CDR3 DNA: TGTGCCAGCAGCCGCTGGCAGGGCGGCAACTACGAGCAGTACTTC; CDR3 protein: CASSRWQGGNYEQYF
J gene: TRBJ2-1; D gene: .; clone size: many; V gene: TRBV4-2; CDR3 DNA: TGTGCCAGCAGCCTTGTGGGGGTGGAGCAGTTCTTC; CDR3 protein: CASSLVGVEQFF
J gene: TRBJ1-3; D gene: TRBD1; clone size: .; V gene: TRBV2; CDR3 DNA: TGTGCCAGCAGGCGGGACAGACAAAACACCATATATTTT; CDR3 protein: CASRRDRQNTIYF
J gene: TRBJ1-6; D gene: TRBD1; clone size: many; V gene: TRBV27; CDR3 DNA: TGTGCCAGCAGTTTAAGTGGAGCAGGGGGTCTTTCACCCCTCCACTTT; CDR3 protein: CASSLSGAGGLSPLHF
J gene: TRBJ2-5; D gene: .; clone size: .; V gene: TRBV12-3/TRBV12-4; CDR3 DNA: TGTGCCAGCAGTTTAGCTGAAGAGGGACCATGCTACTTC; CDR3 protein: CASSLAEEGPCYF
J gene: TRBJ2-3; D gene: TRBD1; clone size: few; V gene: TRBV10-3; CDR3 DNA: TGTGCCATCAGTGAGCCGGACAGGGGGCTTGTAGATACGCAGTATTTT; CDR3 protein: CAISEPDRGLVDTQYF
J gene: TRBJ1-5; D gene: .; clone size: many; V gene: TRBV11-2; CDR3 DNA: TGTGCCAGCAGCTTAGATCCGACGGAGTATAGCAATCAGCCCCAGCATTTT; CDR3 protein: CASSLDPTEYSNQPQHF
J gene: TRBJ1-1; D gene: .; clone size: many; V gene: TRBV21-1; CDR3 DNA: TGTGCCAGCAGCAAAGGTTCAGGGAGCTTGAACACTGAAGCTTTCTTT; CDR3 protein: CASSKGSGSLNTEAFF
J gene: TRBJ2-3; D gene: .; clone size: few; V gene: TRBV3-1; CDR3 DNA: TGTGCCAGCTTGGCGCGGGGCGACACAGATACGCAGTATTTT; CDR3 protein: CASLARGDTDTQYF
J gene: TRBJ1-2; D gene: .; clone size: .; V gene: TRBV12-3/TRBV12-4; CDR3 DNA: TGTGCCAGCAGGGCAGGGAGTGGCTACACCTTC; CDR3 protein: CASRAGSGYTF
J gene: TRBJ2-1; D gene: TRBD2; clone size: many; V gene: TRBV10-3; CDR3 DNA: TGTGCCATCAGTGAGTCTAGGGCTAGCGGGGACCACAATGAGCAGTTCTTC; CDR3 protein: CAISESRASGDHNEQFF
J gene: TRBJ1-5; D gene: TRBD1; clone size: few; V gene: TRBV7-8; CDR3 DNA: TGTGCCAGCAGCTTACCCCCGGGACAGAAAAATCAGCCCCAGCATTTT; CDR3 protein: CASSLPPGQKNQPQHF
J gene: TRBJ2-7; D gene: TRBD1; clone size: .; V gene: TRBV28; CDR3 DNA: TGTGCCAGCAGCCGGTGGAGCCAAACAGGGGGCAACTACGAGCAGTACTTC; CDR3 protein: CASSRWSQTGGNYEQYF
J gene: TRBJ1-5; D gene: .; clone size: many; V gene: TRBV5-1; CDR3 DNA: TGCGCCAGCAACTTGGAGGGTCGGCAGGTCAACAATCAGCCCCAGCATTTT; CDR3 protein: CASNLEGRQVNNQPQHF